The TCR beta chain described here comes from a study of blood T cell repertoires in COVID-19. Study context: PBMCs, B-cell-depleted T cells, or T cells provided the cDNA or gDNA that made up the material.

Those enrolled in Seattle joined during active infection and were followed longitudinally afterward. The method was immunoSEQ multiplex PCR; TCRdb's version includes in-frame clones alone and lacks a portion of them. The profile shows fewer than 250,000 clones, about nine tenths of them singletons. This receptor was obtained from a man between 25 and 39 years old with COVID-19, enrolled during active disease. The specimen was peripheral blood.

The CDR3 DNA follows: TGTGCCAGCAGCCCCAGCTCCTACGAGCAGTACTTC. This sequence encodes CASSPSSYEQYF. The chain uses TRBV3-1 (or the pseudogene TRBV3-2) and TRBJ2-7; D remains unclear. Germline assignment: CDR1 LGHDT and CDR2 YNNKEL (reference sequence). There are 12 residues in the CDR3. V shed 4 bases and J shed 0 bases, with 4 bases lying between them.